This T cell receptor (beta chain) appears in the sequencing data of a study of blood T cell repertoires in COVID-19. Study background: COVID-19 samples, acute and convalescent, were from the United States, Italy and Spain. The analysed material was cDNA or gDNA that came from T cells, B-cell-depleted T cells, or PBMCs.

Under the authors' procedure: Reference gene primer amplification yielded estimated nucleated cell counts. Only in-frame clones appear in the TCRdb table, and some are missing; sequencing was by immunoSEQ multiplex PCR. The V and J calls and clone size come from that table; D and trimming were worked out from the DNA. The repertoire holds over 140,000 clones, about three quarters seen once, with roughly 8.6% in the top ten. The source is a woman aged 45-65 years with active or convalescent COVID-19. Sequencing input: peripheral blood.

The DNA of the CDR3 is TGTGCCAGCTCCCCCGACAGGGGGGGAACCTACGAGCAGTACTTC. As protein: CASSPDRGGTYEQYF. The chain joins TRBV18 to TRBJ2-7; 9 positions match TRBD1. This CDR3 region has 15 residues. Per germline, CDR1 KGHSH and CDR2 LQKENI. V lost 6 bases and J lost 2; bases outside the gene matches: 8. The variable domain in full, completed from reference TRBV18 and TRBJ2-7, reads NAGVMQNPRHLVRRRGQEARLRCSPMKGHSHVYWYRQLPEEGLKFMVYLQKENIIDESGMPKERFSAEFPKEGPSILRIQQVVRGDSAAYFCASSPDRGGTYEQYFGPGTRLTVT.